This entry is about one TCR beta chain. The libraries were made with immunoSEQ v3. Survey-level samples got 1.5 million to 2 million read pairs; deep-level samples got about 4.5-6.5 million. The data were produced by immunoSEQ multiplex PCR, yet TCRdb's version contains in-frame clones alone and is incomplete. The repertoire holds 50,000 to 70,000 clones, with around 68% as singletons. Time point defined: pre-treatment sample, taken before nivolumab and TIL therapy. Adults with stage 4 NSCLC were enrolled in a phase I trial. This entry belongs to a study of TIL therapy for anti-PD-1-resistant metastatic lung cancer. Study overall: Tumors were harvested before any PD-1/PD-L1 blockade. Tumors carried a median about 1.6 non-synonymous mutations per megabase.

The sample in question was blood, obtained at baseline. This receptor was taken from a person aged 25-85 years with non-small cell lung cancer.

The CDR3 loop reads CASSRTVTSGRGEQYF. CDR3 nucleotides: TGTGCCAGCAGCCGGACGGTAACTAGCGGGAGAGGCGAGCAGTACTTC. The chain has TRBV5-5 and TRBJ2-7; TRBD2 aligns across 11 bases. This CDR3 is 16 amino acids long. Trimming took 4 bases from V and 6 from J; bases not matched to a gene: 12. Germline lookup yields CDR1 SGHKS and CDR2 YYEKEE (reference sequence).